The 30 T cell receptor beta chains presented below share a single source sample, sequenced in a study of T cells in Graves' hyperthyroidism and ophthalmopathy (dated by TCRdb to about 2019). Libraries were built with multiplex PCR. TCRdb lists the instrument as Illumina HiSeq 2000. TCR beta CDR3 regions were amplified from RNA transcripts. For the first round of RT-PCR on the TCR CDR3, the HTBI primer set was used together with the Qiagen OneStep RT-PCR kit. TCRdb applied fastp at Q25 and MiXCR to the public reads, then kept only in-frame beta chains. Each entry merges the rows of one CDR3 protein and shows their most common DNA and genes. The sample table contains a few hundred thousand distinct CDR3 sequences; only one count was recorded for 17% of them. The ten largest clones capture 17% of the sample. The sequencing input was blood. These receptors came from a woman younger than 30 with Graves' ophthalmopathy.

In this sample, this clonotype turned up many times. The rearrangement uses TRBV28 and TRBJ2-3; TRBD2 matches at 9 bases. V gave up 3 bases and J gave up 2 bases; unmatched junction bases: 12. The CDR3 is made up of 18 amino acids. CDR1 and CDR2 (germline): MDHEN, SYDVKM. In DNA, the CDR3 is TGTGCCAGCAGTTTTTTCTTAGCGGGAGTGAGAGACACAGATACGCAGTATTTT. It encodes CASSFFLAGVRDTDTQYF.

The sample holds many counts of this clonotype. The chain couples TRBV30 to TRBJ1-6, with a possible D match to TRBD1 (6 bases). The CDR3 runs 14 residues. Germline loops: CDR1 GTSNPN, CDR2 SVGIG (reference sequence). Trimming took off 4 bases at V and 7 bases at J, with 14 bases between the two ends. This CDR3 is CAWKGGPMNSPLHF. Here the CDR3 DNA reads TGTGCCTGGAAAGGGGGACCGATGAATTCACCCCTCCACTTT.

This rearrangement joins TRBV30 to TRBJ2-1; D not resolved. The V end was cut by 2 bases, the J end by 7 bases, with 15 bases between. There are 14 residues in the CDR3. Germline lookup yields CDR1 GTSNPN and CDR2 SVGIG (reference sequence). The CDR3 spells CAWSRSAIRNEQFF. The CDR3 DNA reads as TGTGCCTGGAGTCGTTCAGCGATTAGAAATGAGCAGTTCTTC.

This clonotype was recorded at least ten times. The V call is TRBV12-3 or TRBV12-4, the J call TRBJ1-1; TRBD1 matches 7 bases. The CDR3 has 15 residues. J lost 7 bases, V lost 1 base, and 9 bases had no gene match. CDR3 nucleotide sequence: TGTGCCAGCAGTTTAGGGGACAGCTACAACCGTGAAGCTTTCTTT. Protein: CASSLGDSYNREAFF.

The chain joins TRBV20-1 to TRBJ2-7; TRBD2 aligns across 10 bases. The CDR3 sequence is 16 residues long. V trimming: 2 bases; J trimming: 4 bases; junction bases outside the gene matches: 11. Germline loops: CDR1 DFQATT, CDR2 SNEGSKA (reference sequence). In nucleotides, the CDR3 is TGCAGTGCTAGATCGAGGACTAGCGGCACACTATACGAGCAGTACTTC. Residues: CSARSRTSGTLYEQYF.

This clonotype was seen repeatedly, ten times or more. This chain connects TRBV5-1 to TRBJ2-7; perhaps TRBD2 as D (6 bases). The CDR3 totals 15 residues. Trimming took off 2 bases at V and 6 bases at J, with 18 bases between the two ends. From germline, CDR1 is SGHRS and CDR2 YFSETQ. The CDR3 sequence is CASSLDLGGDGEQYF. The CDR3 nucleotides are TGCGCCAGCAGCTTAGACCTGGGCGGGGACGGCGAGCAGTACTTC.

This clonotype was seen many times. The rearrangement joins TRBV7-3 to TRBJ1-1, with D possibly TRBD1 on 5 matching bases. Trimming left V 4 bases short and J 6 bases short, with 12 bases between. Germline V lookup: CDR1 SGHTA, CDR2 FQGTGA. CDR3 size: 13 residues. DNA of the CDR3: TGTGCCAGCAGCTCGACCGGGACTGCTGAAGCTTTCTTT. Protein sequence: CASSSTGTAEAFF.

The chain joins TRBV20-1 to TRBJ2-1, with 7 positions matching TRBD1. This CDR3 contains 14 residues. The trim removed 5 bases at V and 5 bases at J, leaving 9 bases unmatched. Per germline, CDR1 DFQATT and CDR2 SNEGSKA (reference sequence). The DNA of the CDR3 is TGCAGTGCTCTTGGTGGGACAGTCCACAATGAGCAGTTCTTC. Encoded protein: CSALGGTVHNEQFF.

The V and J genes are TRBV28 and TRBJ2-1; weak D call: TRBD2 (5 bases). This CDR3 has 11 residues. V gave up 6 bases and J gave up 15 bases, with 15 bases separating them. Germline assignment: CDR1 MDHEN and CDR2 SYDVKM. The CDR3 region is CASSSTSFWFF. CDR3 sequence (DNA): TGTGCCAGCAGCTCAACTAGTTTTTGGTTCTTC.

This clonotype was counted ten times or more. V is TRBV5-6 and J is TRBJ1-1; the D is unclear. Trimming took 0 bases from V and 0 from J, leaving 12 bases between them. The CDR3 has 16 amino acids. CDR1 is SGHDT and CDR2 is YYEEEE in the germline V gene. CDR3: CASSLGTGRLNTEAFF. CDR3 bases: TGTGCCAGCAGCTTGGGGACCGGGAGGCTGAACACTGAAGCTTTCTTT.

This clonotype turned up a few times. This sequence may be a read error, since a much larger clone differs from it by one base. The chain employs TRBV20-1 and TRBJ2-7; 7 bases map to TRBD2. The germline V gene encodes CDR1 DFQATT and CDR2 SNEGSKA (reference sequence). This CDR3 comprises 14 residues. J lost 2 bases, V lost 2 bases, and 6 bases had no gene match. The CDR3 DNA follows: TGCAGTGCTAGAAGGCTAGCGGTAACCTACGAGCAGTACTTC. As protein: CSARRLAVTYEQYF.

This clonotype was observed a handful of times. The V call is TRBV30, the J call TRBJ1-2; 7 bases are shared with TRBD1. This CDR3 is built from 13 residues. J was trimmed by 4 bases and V by 8 bases; bases with no gene match: 10. Germline V gene lookup returns CDR1 GTSNPN and CDR2 SVGIG (reference sequence). CDR3 sequence: CAVHLGQIYGYTF. In DNA form, the CDR3 reads TGTGCCGTTCATCTGGGACAGATCTATGGCTACACCTTC.

Ten or more counts support this clonotype. The chain links TRBV27 to TRBJ1-1; no clear D. CDR3 length: 13 amino acids. Germline CDR1 reads MNHEY; CDR2 reads SMNVEV (reference sequence). The V end lost 6 bases, the J end lost 1 base, and 9 bases lay between the germline ends. DNA of the CDR3: TGTGCCAGCAGCTTTGGGCAGAACACTGAAGCTTTCTTT. It translates to CASSFGQNTEAFF.

This clonotype was detected many times. This chain uses TRBV6-1 with TRBJ2-1, with 12 bases aligning to TRBD2. The CDR3 length is 16 residues. With V trimmed by 3 bases and J by 6 bases, 6 bases remained unmatched. CDR1 is MNHNS, CDR2 SASEGT, per germline. DNA of the CDR3: TGTGCCAGCAGTGAGGCTAGCGGGGGGGGAGGCAATGAGCAGTTCTTC. As protein: CASSEASGGGGNEQFF.

This chain connects TRBV20-1 to TRBJ2-7, with 8 bases lining up with TRBD1. The trim removed 5 bases at V and 3 bases at J, leaving 9 bases unmatched. The CDR3 contains 14 residues. Germline CDR1 and CDR2: DFQATT and SNEGSKA (reference sequence). The DNA of the CDR3 is TGCAGTGCTTACTTCCCGGACAGGGTCTACGAGCAGTACTTC. The encoded protein is CSAYFPDRVYEQYF.

This clonotype was seen many times. CDR3 coding DNA: TGTGCCAGCAGTTCCGGGACAGTTGCAACTAATGAAAAACTGTTTTTT. Its translation is CASSSGTVATNEKLFF. J is TRBJ1-4 and V is TRBV27; 7 bases agree with TRBD1. The germline V gene encodes CDR1 MNHEY and CDR2 SMNVEV (reference sequence). With 4 bases clipped from V and 0 bases from J, the junction kept 5 bases outside the gene matches. The CDR3 has 16 residues.

This clonotype was counted many times. The CDR3 is CSVPNTANYGYTF. The CDR3 nucleotides are TGCAGCGTGCCGAACACAGCTAACTATGGCTACACCTTC. V usage is TRBV29-1 and J usage is TRBJ1-2; D gene uncertain. The CDR3 is made up of 13 amino acids. V was shortened by 6 bases and J by 0 bases, with 11 bases between the two germline ends. Germline V gene data show CDR1 as SQVTM and CDR2 as ANQGSEA.

In this sample, this clonotype turned up many times. The chain carries TRBV3-1 and TRBJ1-2; the D is unclear. Germline assignment: CDR1 LGHDT and CDR2 YNNKEL (reference sequence). The CDR3 length is 15 residues. Between the trimmed V and J ends, which lost 4 bases and 4 bases, there was a span of 16 bases. DNA for the CDR3: TGTGCCAGCAGCCCCCAGACCCTAGCTCCCTATGGCTACACCTTC. Translated: CASSPQTLAPYGYTF.

This clonotype was detected only a few times. The V gene is TRBV10-2, the J gene TRBJ2-1; 9 nucleotides match TRBD2. The ends lost 3 bases at V and 7 bases at J; junction bases unmatched: 7. The CDR3 has 15 residues. CDR1 WSHSY and CDR2 SAAADI come from the germline V gene. CDR3 in amino acids: CASSDAAGGGNEQFF. In DNA form, the CDR3 reads TGCGCCAGCAGTGACGCGGCGGGGGGGGGAAATGAGCAGTTCTTC.

The chain employs TRBV6-2 or TRBV6-3 and TRBJ1-1; D may be TRBD1 (5 bases). Germline assignment: CDR1 MNHEY and CDR2 SVGEGT. This CDR3 contains 15 residues. V was pared by 10 bases and J by 1 base, with 19 bases between. The CDR3 spells CATSRAGRTNTEAFF. CDR3 DNA: TGTGCCACCTCCCGGGCAGGGAGGACGAACACTGAAGCTTTCTTT.

The J gene is TRBJ2-7, the V gene TRBV6-1; D not certain. The CDR3 is 13 residues long. Trimming left V 4 bases short and J 3 bases short, with 10 bases between. Germline CDR1 is MNHNS and CDR2 is SASEGT. CDR3 residues: CASSAWSGYEQYF. DNA of the CDR3: TGTGCCAGCAGTGCCTGGTCCGGCTACGAGCAGTACTTC.

This clonotype came up a few times. The chain combines TRBV28 with TRBJ2-7; no firm D call. The length of the CDR3 is 15 residues. Trimming removed 4 bases from V and 2 bases from J, with 15 bases in between. CDR1 is MDHEN and CDR2 is SYDVKM in the germline V gene. The chain's CDR3 is CASSSAEGKPYEQYF. The CDR3 DNA reads TGTGCCAGCAGTTCCGCGGAAGGAAAGCCCTACGAGCAGTACTTC.

Many counts were recorded for this clonotype. V is TRBV3-1 and J is TRBJ2-1; D ambiguous. The CDR3 is 14 amino acids. Per the germline V gene, CDR1 is LGHDT and CDR2 is YNNKEL (reference sequence). V lost 1 base to trimming and J lost 2 bases, with 6 bases between them. The CDR3 nucleotides read TGTGCCAGCAGCCAAGGGGTCGCCTACAATGAGCAGTTCTTC. Its translation: CASSQGVAYNEQFF.

The V and J genes are TRBV20-1 and TRBJ1-5, with TRBD1 identical over 7 bases. Germline loops: CDR1 DFQATT, CDR2 SNEGSKA (reference sequence). Trimming at V came to 0 bases and at J to 4 bases, leaving 9 bases not matched to a gene. The CDR3 length is 16 residues. The CDR3 region is CSARDFQTGNNQPQHF. CDR3 in DNA: TGCAGTGCTAGAGATTTCCAGACAGGGAATAATCAGCCCCAGCATTTT.

This clonotype has a single count. This chain joins TRBV19 and TRBJ1-4, with D possibly being TRBD1 (5 bases). V lost 5 bases to trimming and J lost 4 bases, with 14 bases between them. The CDR3 contains 15 residues. The V gene's germline CDR1 is LNHDA and CDR2 SQIVND (reference sequence). CDR3 DNA sequence: TGTGCCAGTAGTCCGCAGGGCGGAGTTAATGAAAAACTGTTTTTT. This codes for CASSPQGGVNEKLFF.

V gene TRBV9 combines with J gene TRBJ2-1; D is possibly TRBD2 (6 bases). The CDR3 is 14 residues long. Germline V gene sequence: CDR1 SGDLS, CDR2 YYNGEE. Trimming removed 0 bases at V and 8 bases at J, with 12 bases between. The CDR3 DNA is TGTGCCAGCAGCGTAGCTCGGGACTTGTATGAGCAGTTCTTC. Protein sequence: CASSVARDLYEQFF.

This clonotype has only a few counts. The J gene is TRBJ2-3, the V gene TRBV5-6, with TRBD2 as a possible D gene (6 bases). CDR1 is SGHDT and CDR2 is YYEEEE in the germline V gene. The CDR3 consists of 15 residues. Trimming took 4 bases from V and 0 from J, leaving 12 bases between them. In nucleotides, the CDR3 is TGTGCCAGCAGCCCCCCGGGGGTCAGCACAGATACGCAGTATTTT. Translation: CASSPPGVSTDTQYF.

This clonotype was picked up a small number of times. The genes are TRBV7-9 and TRBJ1-3; D ambiguous. This CDR3 has 12 residues. The germline V gene has CDR1 SEHNR and CDR2 FQNEAQ (reference sequence). V shed 2 bases and J shed 6 bases, with 5 bases lying between them. This CDR3 reads CASSLIENTIYF. CDR3 in DNA: TGTGCCAGCAGCTTAATCGAAAACACCATATATTTT.

This chain links TRBV7-2 with TRBJ2-3; 9 positions agree with TRBD2. The junction had 15 bases not matched to a gene; V was cut back by 5 bases and J by 6 bases. This CDR3 contains 17 residues. The V gene's germline CDR1 is SGHTA and CDR2 FQGNSA. Here the CDR3 DNA reads TGTGCCAGCAGCCAAGTCTTACTAGCGGGCCCCCGGGATACGCAGTATTTT. Its translation is CASSQVLLAGPRDTQYF. Together with reference TRBV7-2 and TRBJ2-3, the CDR3 gives the full variable domain: GAGVSQSPSNKVTEKGKDVELRCDPISGHTALYWYRQSLGQGLEFLIYFQGNSAPDKSGLPSDRFSAERTGGSVSTLTIQRTQQEDSAVYLCASSQVLLAGPRDTQYFGPGTRLTVL.

Ten or more counts support this clonotype. CDR3 nucleotide sequence: TGTGCCAGCAGTGAAGGGGTAGGGAACTATGGCTACACCTTC. It translates to CASSEGVGNYGYTF. This chain joins TRBV2 and TRBJ1-2; D remains unclear. Germline-derived CDR1 and CDR2 are SNHLY and FYNNEI. This CDR3 has 14 residues. Trimming shortened V by 1 base and J by 2 bases, and 8 bases separated the two germline ends. Supplemented by reference TRBV2 and TRBJ1-2, the full variable domain reads EPEVTQTPSHQVTQMGQEVILRCVPISNHLYFYWYRQILGQKVEFLVSFYNNEISEKSEIFDDQFSVERPDGSNFTLKIRSTKLEDSAMYFCASSEGVGNYGYTFGSGTRLTVV.